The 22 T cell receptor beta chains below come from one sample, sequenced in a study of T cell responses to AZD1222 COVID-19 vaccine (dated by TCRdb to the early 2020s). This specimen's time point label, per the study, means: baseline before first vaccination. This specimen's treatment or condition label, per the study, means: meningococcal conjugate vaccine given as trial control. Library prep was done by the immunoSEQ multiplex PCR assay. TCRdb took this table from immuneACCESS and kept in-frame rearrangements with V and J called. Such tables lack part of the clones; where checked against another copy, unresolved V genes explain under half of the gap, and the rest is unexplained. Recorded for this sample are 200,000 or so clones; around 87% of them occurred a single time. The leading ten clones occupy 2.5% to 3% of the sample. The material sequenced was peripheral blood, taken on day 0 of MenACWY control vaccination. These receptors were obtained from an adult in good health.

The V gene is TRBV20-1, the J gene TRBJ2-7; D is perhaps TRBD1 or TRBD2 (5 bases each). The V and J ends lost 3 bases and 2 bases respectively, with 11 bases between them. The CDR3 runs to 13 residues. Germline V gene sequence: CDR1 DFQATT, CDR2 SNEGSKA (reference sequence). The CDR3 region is CSASKGTTYEQYF. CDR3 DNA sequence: TGCAGTGCTAGTAAGGGGACGACCTACGAGCAGTACTTC.

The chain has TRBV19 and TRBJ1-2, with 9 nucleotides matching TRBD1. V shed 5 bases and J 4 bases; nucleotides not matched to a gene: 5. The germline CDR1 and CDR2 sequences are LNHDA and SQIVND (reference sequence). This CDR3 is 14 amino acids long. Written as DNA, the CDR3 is TGTGCCAGTAGTTCTACAGGGGGCGGCTATGGCTACACCTTC. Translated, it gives CASSSTGGGYGYTF.

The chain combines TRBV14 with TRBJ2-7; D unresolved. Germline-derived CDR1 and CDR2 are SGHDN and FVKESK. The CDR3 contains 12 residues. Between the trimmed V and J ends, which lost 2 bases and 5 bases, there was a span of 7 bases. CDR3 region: CASSQSQNEQYF. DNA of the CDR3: TGTGCCAGCAGCCAATCTCAGAACGAGCAGTACTTC.

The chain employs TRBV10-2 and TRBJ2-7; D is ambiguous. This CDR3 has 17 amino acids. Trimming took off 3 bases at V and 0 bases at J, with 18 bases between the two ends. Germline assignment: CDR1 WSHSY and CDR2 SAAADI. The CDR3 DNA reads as TGCGCCAGCAGTGACCTGCGTTCACTATCAAGCTCCTACGAGCAGTACTTC. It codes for CASSDLRSLSSSYEQYF.

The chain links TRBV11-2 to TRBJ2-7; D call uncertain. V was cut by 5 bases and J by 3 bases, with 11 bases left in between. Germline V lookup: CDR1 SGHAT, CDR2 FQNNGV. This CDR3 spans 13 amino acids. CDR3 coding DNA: TGTGCCAGCAGCCCCAGGACCCTCTACGAGCAGTACTTC. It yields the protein CASSPRTLYEQYF.

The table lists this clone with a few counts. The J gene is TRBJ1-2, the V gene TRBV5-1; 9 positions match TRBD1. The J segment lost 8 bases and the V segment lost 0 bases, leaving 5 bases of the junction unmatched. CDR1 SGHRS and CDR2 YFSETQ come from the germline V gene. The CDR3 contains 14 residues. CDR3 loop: CASSLGDREYGYTF. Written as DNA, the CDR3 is TGCGCCAGCAGCTTGGGGGACAGGGAGTACGGCTACACCTTC.

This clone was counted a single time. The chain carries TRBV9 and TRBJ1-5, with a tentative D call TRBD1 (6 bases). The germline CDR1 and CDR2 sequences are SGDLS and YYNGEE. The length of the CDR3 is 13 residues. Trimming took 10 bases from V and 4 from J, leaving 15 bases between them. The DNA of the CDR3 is TGTGCCGGCCAAACAGGGAGTAATCAGCCCCAGCATTTT. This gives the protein CAGQTGSNQPQHF. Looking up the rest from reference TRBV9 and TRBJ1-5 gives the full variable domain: DSGVTQTPKHLITATGQRVTLRCSPRSGDLSVYWYQQSLDQGLQFLIQYYNGEERAKGNILERFSAQQFPDLHSELNLSSLELGDSALYFCAGQTGSNQPQHFGDGTRLSIL.

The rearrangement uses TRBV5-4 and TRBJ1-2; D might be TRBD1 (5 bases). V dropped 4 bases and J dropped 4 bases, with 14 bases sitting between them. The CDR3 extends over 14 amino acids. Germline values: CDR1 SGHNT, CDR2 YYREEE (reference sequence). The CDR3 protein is CASSQGPGGYGYTF. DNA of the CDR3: TGTGCCAGCAGCCAGGGACCCGGGGGCTATGGCTACACCTTC.

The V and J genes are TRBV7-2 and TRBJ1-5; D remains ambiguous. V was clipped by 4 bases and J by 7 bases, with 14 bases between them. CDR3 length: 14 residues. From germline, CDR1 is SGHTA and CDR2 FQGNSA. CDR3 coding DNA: TGTGCCAGCAGCTCGGGCCACATAGGGCAGCCCCAGCATTTT. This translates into CASSSGHIGQPQHF.

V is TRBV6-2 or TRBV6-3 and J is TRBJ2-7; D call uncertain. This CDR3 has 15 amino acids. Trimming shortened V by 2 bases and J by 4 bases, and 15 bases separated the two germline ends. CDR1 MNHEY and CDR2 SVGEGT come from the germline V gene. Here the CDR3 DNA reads TGTGCCAGCAGTTACCCTCCCCCTACGCAATACGAGCAGTACTTC. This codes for CASSYPPPTQYEQYF.

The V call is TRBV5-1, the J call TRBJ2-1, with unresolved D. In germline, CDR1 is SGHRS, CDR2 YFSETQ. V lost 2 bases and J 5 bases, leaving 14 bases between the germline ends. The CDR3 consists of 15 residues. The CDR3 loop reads CASSFLSAGNNEQFF. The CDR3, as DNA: TGCGCCAGCAGCTTTCTATCGGCAGGCAACAATGAGCAGTTCTTC.

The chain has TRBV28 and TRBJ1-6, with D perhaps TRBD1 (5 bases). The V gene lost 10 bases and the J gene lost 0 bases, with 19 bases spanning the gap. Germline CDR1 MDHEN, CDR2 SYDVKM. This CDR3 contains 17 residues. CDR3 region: CATTRDQDSSYNSPLHF. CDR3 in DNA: TGTGCCACCACACGCGATCAAGACAGCTCCTATAATTCACCCCTCCACTTT.

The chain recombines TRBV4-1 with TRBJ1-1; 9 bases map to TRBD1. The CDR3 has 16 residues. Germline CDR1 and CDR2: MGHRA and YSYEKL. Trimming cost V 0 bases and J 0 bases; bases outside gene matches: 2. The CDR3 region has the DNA TGCGCCAGCAGCCAAGAAGGGACAGGGATGAACACTGAAGCTTTCTTT. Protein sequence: CASSQEGTGMNTEAFF.

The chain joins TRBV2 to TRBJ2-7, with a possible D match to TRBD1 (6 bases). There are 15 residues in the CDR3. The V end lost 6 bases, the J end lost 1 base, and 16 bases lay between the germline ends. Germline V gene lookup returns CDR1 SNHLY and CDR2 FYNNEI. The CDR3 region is CASSYDRHWSYEQYF. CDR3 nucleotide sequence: TGTGCCAGCAGCTACGACAGGCATTGGTCCTACGAGCAGTACTTC.

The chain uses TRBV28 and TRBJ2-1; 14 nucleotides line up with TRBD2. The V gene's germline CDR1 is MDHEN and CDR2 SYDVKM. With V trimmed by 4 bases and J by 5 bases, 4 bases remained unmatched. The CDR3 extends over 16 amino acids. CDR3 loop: CASSSGTSGSHNEQFF. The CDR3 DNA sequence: TGTGCCAGCAGTTCAGGGACTAGCGGGAGCCACAATGAGCAGTTCTTC.

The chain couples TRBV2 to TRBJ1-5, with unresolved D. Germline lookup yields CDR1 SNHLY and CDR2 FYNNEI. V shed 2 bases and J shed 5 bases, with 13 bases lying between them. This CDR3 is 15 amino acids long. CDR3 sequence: CASSEIRKGDQPQHF. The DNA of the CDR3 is TGTGCCAGCAGTGAAATAAGGAAGGGAGATCAGCCCCAGCATTTT.

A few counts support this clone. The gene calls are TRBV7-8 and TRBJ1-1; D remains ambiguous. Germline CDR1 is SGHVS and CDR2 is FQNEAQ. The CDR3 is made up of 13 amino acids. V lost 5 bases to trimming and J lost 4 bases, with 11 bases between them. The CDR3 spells CASSPSESTEAFF. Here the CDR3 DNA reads TGTGCCAGCAGCCCCAGCGAGAGCACTGAAGCTTTCTTT.

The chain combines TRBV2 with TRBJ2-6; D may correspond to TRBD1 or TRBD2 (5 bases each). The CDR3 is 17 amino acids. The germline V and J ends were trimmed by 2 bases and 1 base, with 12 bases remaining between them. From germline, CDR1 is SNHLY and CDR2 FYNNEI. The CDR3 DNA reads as TGTGCCAGCAGTGAACTCGGGGACCGATCTGGGGCCAACGTCCTGACTTTC. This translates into CASSELGDRSGANVLTF.

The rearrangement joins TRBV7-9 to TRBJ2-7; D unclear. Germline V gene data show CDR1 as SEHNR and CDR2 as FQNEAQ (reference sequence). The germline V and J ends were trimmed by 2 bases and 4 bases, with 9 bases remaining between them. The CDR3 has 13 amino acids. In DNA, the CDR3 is TGTGCCAGCAGCTTAAAAGGCGGTTACGAGCAGTACTTC. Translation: CASSLKGGYEQYF.

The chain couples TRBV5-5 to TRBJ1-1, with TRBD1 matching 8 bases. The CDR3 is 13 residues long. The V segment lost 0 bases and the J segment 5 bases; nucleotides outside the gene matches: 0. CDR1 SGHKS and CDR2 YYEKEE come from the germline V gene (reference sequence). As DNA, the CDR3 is TGTGCCAGCAGCTTGGGGGACAGGACTGAAGCTTTCTTT. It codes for CASSLGDRTEAFF.

CDR3 bases: TGTGCCAGCAGTTATCACGGTGTCTACGAGCAGTACTTC. Protein product: CASSYHGVYEQYF. This chain uses TRBV6-2 or TRBV6-3 with TRBJ2-7, with D hard to call. The V gene lost 3 bases and the J gene lost 3 bases, with 9 bases spanning the gap. Per the germline V gene, CDR1 is MNHEY and CDR2 is SVGEGT. The CDR3 has 13 amino acids.

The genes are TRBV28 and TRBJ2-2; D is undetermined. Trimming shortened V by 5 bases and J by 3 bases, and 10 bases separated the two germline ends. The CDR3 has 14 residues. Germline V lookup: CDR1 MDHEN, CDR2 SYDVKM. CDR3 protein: CASSSRADTGELFF. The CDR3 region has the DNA TGTGCCAGCAGTAGTAGGGCAGACACCGGGGAGCTGTTTTTT.